This paragraph covers one TCR beta chain sequence. This specimen belongs to a study of cytomegalovirus exposure and HLA in healthy donors. CDR3 length: 16 residues. Germline values: CDR1 SGHRS, CDR2 YFSETQ. V lost 4 bases to trimming and J lost 4 bases; unmatched junction nucleotides: 10. Researchers ran the PCR with 60 Vbeta and 13 Jbeta primers. Clones were read by immunoSEQ multiplex PCR, and TCRdb kept only the in-frame ones, dropping some. The top ten hold about 15% of the sample, which has tens of thousands of clones, less than 80% seen once. V and J are TRBV5-1 and TRBJ2-5, with 10 bases identical to TRBD1. The source material was PBMCs. The origin of this receptor is a woman between 40 and 50 years old in good health and CMV-seropositive. The CDR3 spells CASSSDRGHLSETQYF. The CDR3 DNA is TGCGCCAGCAGCAGCGACAGGGGGCATCTCTCAGAGACCCAGTACTTC.